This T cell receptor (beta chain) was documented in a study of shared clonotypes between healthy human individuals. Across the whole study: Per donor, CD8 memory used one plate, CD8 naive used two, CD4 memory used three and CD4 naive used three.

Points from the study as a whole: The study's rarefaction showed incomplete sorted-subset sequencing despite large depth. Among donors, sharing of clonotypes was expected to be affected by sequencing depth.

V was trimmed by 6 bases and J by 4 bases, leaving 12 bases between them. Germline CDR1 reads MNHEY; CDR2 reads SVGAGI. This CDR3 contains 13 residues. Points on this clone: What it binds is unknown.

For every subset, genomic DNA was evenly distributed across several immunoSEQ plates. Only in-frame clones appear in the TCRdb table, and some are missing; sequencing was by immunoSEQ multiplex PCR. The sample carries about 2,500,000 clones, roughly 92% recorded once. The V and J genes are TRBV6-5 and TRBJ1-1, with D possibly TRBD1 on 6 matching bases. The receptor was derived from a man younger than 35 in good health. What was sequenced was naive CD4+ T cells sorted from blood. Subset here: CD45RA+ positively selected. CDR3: CASRQGMGTEAFF. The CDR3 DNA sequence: TGTGCCAGCAGACAGGGAATGGGCACTGAAGCTTTCTTT.